This T cell receptor (beta chain) was sequenced during a study of T cell repertoires in cytomegalovirus infection. In the study overall: In public TCR beta signatures, there were indications of both CMV infection and matching HLA type.

Germline loops: CDR1 SGHTA, CDR2 FQGNSA. The CDR3 has 14 residues. V was clipped by 4 bases and J by 3 bases, with 12 bases between them. This clonotype has just a few counts. Its antigen remains unknown. MiXCR, run by TCRdb on the reads, gives a single entry per CDR3 protein. Of approximately 390,000 distinct CDR3 sequences listed, roughly 36% are singletons. Study results and caveats: Ex vivo, HLA-C-restricted CMV-specific TCR beta clonotypes prevailed over the rest of the response.

This sequence joins TRBV7-2 and TRBJ2-5; the D call may be TRBD1 or TRBD2 (5 bases each). The sequence was collected from a human donor in good health (CMV status not recorded). Some clones in this sample may be carry-over from other donors' samples. The source material was cultured PBMCs, sampled from culture after CMV antigen stimulation. In DNA, the CDR3 is TGTGCCAGCAGCTCCCGGGACCAAAAAGAGACCCAGTACTTC. Translation: CASSSRDQKETQYF.